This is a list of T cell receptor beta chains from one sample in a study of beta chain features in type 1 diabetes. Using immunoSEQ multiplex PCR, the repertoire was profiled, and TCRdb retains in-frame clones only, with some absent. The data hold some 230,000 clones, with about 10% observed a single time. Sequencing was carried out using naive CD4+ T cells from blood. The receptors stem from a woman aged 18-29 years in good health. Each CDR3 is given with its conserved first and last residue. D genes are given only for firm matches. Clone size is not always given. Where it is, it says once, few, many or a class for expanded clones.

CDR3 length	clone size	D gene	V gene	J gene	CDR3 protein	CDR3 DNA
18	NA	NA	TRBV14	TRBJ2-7	CASSQVRDSQPSSYEQYF	TGTGCCAGCAGCCAAGTGCGGGACAGTCAACCTAGCTCCTACGAGCAGTACTTC
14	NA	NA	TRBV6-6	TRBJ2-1	CASGGTVLGNEQFF	TGTGCCAGCGGGGGGACAGTGTTAGGCAATGAGCAGTTCTTC
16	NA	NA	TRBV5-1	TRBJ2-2	CASSFRQAANTGELFF	TGCGCCAGCAGCTTTCGACAGGCCGCGAACACCGGGGAGCTGTTTTTT
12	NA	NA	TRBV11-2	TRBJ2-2	CASRQNTGELFF	TGTGCCAGCAGACAGAACACCGGGGAGCTGTTTTTT
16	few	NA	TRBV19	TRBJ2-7	CASSLSGQGSSYEQYF	TGTGCCAGTAGTCTTAGTGGCCAGGGGAGCTCCTACGAGCAGTACTTC
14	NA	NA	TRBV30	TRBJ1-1	CAWSVIRVNTEAFF	TGTGCCTGGAGTGTAATCAGGGTGAACACTGAAGCTTTCTTT
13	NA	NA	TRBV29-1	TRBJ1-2	CSVESTGSYGYTF	TGCAGCGTTGAAAGCACAGGGTCCTATGGCTACACCTTC
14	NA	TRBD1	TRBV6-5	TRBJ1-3	CASSPDRAGNTIYF	TGTGCCAGCAGCCCTGACAGGGCTGGAAACACCATATATTTT
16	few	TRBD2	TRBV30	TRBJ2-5	CAWSVRTSGMGGTQYF	TGTGCCTGGAGTGTAAGGACTAGCGGTATGGGTGGGACCCAGTACTTC
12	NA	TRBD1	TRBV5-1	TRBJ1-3	CASRDRADTIYF	TGCGCCAGCAGGGACAGGGCGGACACCATATATTTT
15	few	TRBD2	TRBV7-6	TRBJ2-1	CASSLVLASGNEQFF	TGTGCCAGCAGCTTAGTTTTGGCTAGCGGCAATGAGCAGTTCTTC
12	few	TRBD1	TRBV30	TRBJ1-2	CAWERDRVGYTF	TGTGCCTGGGAACGGGACAGGGTCGGCTACACCTTC
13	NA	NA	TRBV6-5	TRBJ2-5	CASRRPGVETQYF	TGTGCCAGCAGGAGACCAGGGGTGGAGACCCAGTACTTC
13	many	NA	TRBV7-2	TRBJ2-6	CASSFSGANVLTF	TGTGCCAGCAGCTTCTCCGGGGCCAACGTCCTGACTTTC
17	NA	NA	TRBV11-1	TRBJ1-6	CASRSRQESSYNSPLHF	TGTGCCAGCAGATCGCGACAGGAGAGCTCCTATAATTCACCCCTCCACTTT
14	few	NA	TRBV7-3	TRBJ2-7	CASSLGGGIGEQYF	TGTGCCAGCAGCTTAGGCGGCGGGATCGGCGAGCAGTACTTC
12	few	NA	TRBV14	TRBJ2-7	CASSRSFYEQYF	TGTGCCAGCAGCCGTTCCTTCTACGAGCAGTACTTC
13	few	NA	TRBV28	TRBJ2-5	CASSSHAAETQYF	TGTGCCAGCAGTTCCCATGCCGCGGAGACCCAGTACTTC
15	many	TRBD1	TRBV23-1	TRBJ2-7	CASSRGEGQRGEQYF	TGCGCCAGCAGTCGAGGAGAGGGACAGAGGGGCGAGCAGTACTTC
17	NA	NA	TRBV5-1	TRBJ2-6	CASSLDRRSSGANVLTF	TGCGCCAGCAGCTTGGACAGGCGAAGCTCTGGGGCCAACGTCCTGACTTTC
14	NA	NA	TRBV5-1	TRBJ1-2	CASSGARGGYGYTF	TGCGCCAGCAGCGGGGCCCGGGGGGGCTATGGCTACACCTTC
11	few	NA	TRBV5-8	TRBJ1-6	CASTPYSPLHF	TGTGCCAGCACCCCATATTCACCCCTCCACTTT